These 23 T cell receptor beta chains came from one sample sequenced in a study of metastatic and nonmetastatic thyroid tumors. With MiXCR, TCRdb called clones anew from the PCR reads. This table holds about 93,000 clones, around 7.8% found once. All patients were untreated before thyroid surgery. Source material: blood. These receptors originate from a female donor with papillary thyroid cancer or a benign thyroid nodule (not recorded which). Some clones in this sample may be carry-over from other donors' samples.

At least ten counts were recorded for this clone. The sample carries other DNA sequences with the same CDR3. The chain carries TRBV20-1 and TRBJ2-7, with TRBD2 matching 7 bases. Trimming at V came to 3 bases and at J to 2 bases, leaving 4 bases not matched to a gene. CDR3 length: 13 residues. The germline V gene encodes CDR1 DFQATT and CDR2 SNEGSKA (reference sequence). CDR3: CSARSGGTYEQYF. The CDR3 DNA reads TGCAGTGCTAGGTCCGGGGGGACCTACGAGCAGTACTTC.

A note on this clone: At one end, the junction sequence differs from germline, possibly due to a read error. J is TRBJ1-1 and V is TRBV30; D is uncertain. Germline values: CDR1 GTSNPN, CDR2 SVGIG (reference sequence). The CDR3 covers 13 residues. The chain's CDR3 is CAWSEAVNIEAFF. DNA of the CDR3: TGTGCCTGGAGTGAGGCCGTAAACATTGAAGCTTTCTTT.

This clone was picked up many times. The chain combines TRBV6-1 with TRBJ1-1, with unresolved D. The V end lost 7 bases, the J end lost 1 base, and 4 bases lay between the germline ends. The CDR3 length is 11 residues. Germline V gives CDR1 MNHNS, CDR2 SASEGT. The CDR3 region is CASKENTEAFF. Here the CDR3 DNA reads TGTGCCAGCAAAGAGAACACTGAAGCTTTCTTT.

The table lists this clone with many counts. The chain joins TRBV12-3 or TRBV12-4 to TRBJ1-2, with TRBD1 matching 10 bases. With V trimmed by 5 bases and J by 7 bases, 10 bases remained unmatched. The length of the CDR3 is 15 residues. The CDR3 DNA reads as TGTGCCAGCAGTAACTCGGGACAGGGGATGAGTGGCTACACCTTC. Translation gives CASSNSGQGMSGYTF.

In regard to this clone: Being one base from a much bigger clone, this may be a read error. This chain links TRBV7-2 with TRBJ2-2, with TRBD2 matching 8 bases. The CDR3 loop spans 16 amino acids. Germline loops: CDR1 SGHTA, CDR2 FQGNSA. CDR3 nucleotides: TGTGCCAGCAGCTTAACGAGCGGGGGAAACACCGGGGAGCCGTTTTTT. Its protein product is CASSLTSGGNTGEPFF.

This clone was seen ten or more times. V usage is TRBV10-2 and J usage is TRBJ2-3, with TRBD2 matching over 12 bases. The CDR3 has 14 amino acids. The V gene's germline CDR1 is WSHSY and CDR2 SAAADI. V lost 6 bases, J lost 6 bases, and 4 bases stayed unmatched. The CDR3 loop is CASSLLAGGDTQYF. CDR3 DNA sequence: TGCGCCAGCAGCCTACTAGCGGGGGGCGATACGCAGTATTTT.

This clone was seen repeatedly, ten times or more. V is TRBV18 and J is TRBJ2-7; 10 bases line up with TRBD1. Germline V CDR1 and CDR2: KGHSH, LQKENI. Trimming at V came to 3 bases and at J to 4 bases, leaving 3 bases not matched to a gene. The CDR3 length is 14 residues. The CDR3 bases are TGTGCCAGCTCACCGGGACAGGGGAAGTACGAGCAGTACTTC. Translation: CASSPGQGKYEQYF.

This clone showed up many times. The V call is TRBV4-1, the J call TRBJ1-5; weak D call: TRBD1 (5 bases). Germline CDR1 is MGHRA and CDR2 is YSYEKL. CDR3 length: 16 amino acids. V lost 0 bases and J 4 bases, leaving 13 bases between the germline ends. CDR3 protein: CASSQDGADGNQPQHF. CDR3 DNA sequence: TGCGCCAGCAGCCAAGATGGGGCAGATGGGAATCAGCCCCAGCATTTT.

This clone was observed many times. As DNA, the CDR3 is TGTGCCAGCAGCTCCTTTCCTTCCAGGGAGTCCTATGGCTACACCTTC. Its translation is CASSSFPSRESYGYTF. The chain has TRBV5-8 and TRBJ1-2; TRBD1 might be the D (5 bases). This CDR3 comprises 16 residues. CDR1 SGHTS and CDR2 YDEGEE come from the germline V gene. Trimming removed 3 bases at V and 4 bases at J, with 19 bases between.

In this sample, this clone turned up many times. This chain connects TRBV3-1 to TRBJ1-3; no clear D. The length of the CDR3 is 14 residues. Trimming pared 1 base from V and 2 bases from J, leaving 6 bases between. The germline gives CDR1 LGHDT, CDR2 YNNKEL (reference sequence). CDR3 region: CASSQVAAGNTIYF. The DNA for the CDR3 is TGTGCCAGCAGCCAAGTGGCTGCTGGAAACACCATATATTTT.

Ten or more counts support this clone. The chain recombines TRBV20-1 with TRBJ2-3; 16 nucleotides agree with TRBD2. This CDR3 is built from 18 residues. Germline CDR1 reads DFQATT; CDR2 reads SNEGSKA (reference sequence). Trimming removed 0 bases from V and 2 bases from J; junction bases left unmatched: 5. CDR3 sequence (DNA): TGCAGTGCTAGAGATGGGACTAGCGGGGGGGCTGTCACAGATACGCAGTATTTT. Translated: CSARDGTSGGAVTDTQYF.

The DNA of the CDR3 is TGTGCCAGCAGCGTATTAGGGACGGGACTTCAAGAGACCCAGTACTTC. Translation: CASSVLGTGLQETQYF. This chain connects TRBV9 to TRBJ2-5, with a tentative D call TRBD2 (6 bases). The length of the CDR3 is 16 residues. CDR1 is SGDLS and CDR2 is YYNGEE in the germline V gene. V was trimmed by 1 base and J by 2 bases, leaving 15 bases between them.

The genes are TRBV14 and TRBJ1-1; a possible D gene is TRBD1 (6 bases). The CDR3 loop spans 15 amino acids. The germline V gene encodes CDR1 SGHDN and CDR2 FVKESK. Trimming pared 1 base from V and 4 bases from J, leaving 13 bases between. The CDR3 DNA is TGTGCCAGCAGCCAAGGTACCGCGGGGGCCACTGAAGCTTTCTTT. Its protein is CASSQGTAGATEAFF.

This sequence joins TRBV19 and TRBJ2-2; unclear D gene. The germline V and J ends were trimmed by 3 bases and 13 bases, with 12 bases remaining between them. The CDR3 runs to 12 residues. Germline CDR1 reads LNHDA; CDR2 reads SQIVND (reference sequence). The CDR3 nucleotides read TGTGCCAGTAGTATTGGAACCTCGGGGCTGTTTTTT. This codes for CASSIGTSGLFF.

This clone was picked up many times. The rearrangement joins TRBV12-5 to TRBJ2-1; 10 nucleotides align to TRBD2. This CDR3 has 17 residues. The germline gives CDR1 LGHNT, CDR2 FRNRAP. V dropped 0 bases and J dropped 9; count of bases not matched to a gene: 11. Written as DNA, the CDR3 is TGTGCTAGTGGTTTGGTGACAGGCTCGCTAGCGGGGGTTGAGCAGTTCTTC. Translated, it gives CASGLVTGSLAGVEQFF.

The genes are TRBV20-1 and TRBJ2-5, with D perhaps TRBD1 (5 bases). The ends were cut back, 0 bases at V and 2 bases at J, with 10 bases in the middle. The germline V gene has CDR1 DFQATT and CDR2 SNEGSKA (reference sequence). The CDR3 extends over 14 amino acids. CDR3 sequence (DNA): TGCAGTGCTAGAGATGGGGCAGTTCAAGAGACCCAGTACTTC. Translating it yields CSARDGAVQETQYF.

This clone was counted between two and nine times. The chain joins TRBV5-4 to TRBJ1-5; D is unresolved. The CDR3 length is 14 residues. The V gene's germline CDR1 is SGHNT and CDR2 YYREEE (reference sequence). Trimming cost V 1 base and J 2 bases, with 7 bases left between them. The CDR3 loop is CASSLSGGNQPQHF. The CDR3 DNA sequence: TGTGCCAGCAGCTTGTCGGGCGGCAATCAGCCCCAGCATTTT. Full variable domain (missing parts from reference TRBV5-4 and TRBJ1-5): ETGVTQSPTHLIKTRGQQVTLRCSSQSGHNTVSWYQQALGQGPQFIFQYYREEENGRGNFPPRFSGLQFPNYSSELNVNALELDDSALYLCASSLSGGNQPQHFGDGTRLSIL.

This clone appeared a few times. This sequence joins TRBV6-5 and TRBJ1-5; D unclear. CDR3 length equals 13 residues. Trimming left V 0 bases short and J 7 bases short, with 7 bases between. Germline V gives CDR1 MNHEY, CDR2 SVGAGI. The CDR3 spells CASSYSEVQPQHF. The DNA for the CDR3 is TGTGCCAGCAGTTACTCCGAGGTCCAGCCCCAGCATTTT.

Only a few counts were recorded for this clone. This could be a read error, since a much larger clone is one nucleotide away. The J gene is TRBJ2-6, the V gene TRBV5-6; no firm D call. CDR3 length: 15 residues. Trimming stripped 6 bases from V and 1 base from J, with 11 bases between. Germline lookup yields CDR1 SGHDT and CDR2 YYEEEE. The CDR3 region has the DNA TGTGCCAGCATCTTTAGCCAGTCTGGGGCCAACGTCCTGACTTTC. This gives the protein CASIFSQSGANVLTF.

This clone was seen repeatedly, ten times or more. The chain links TRBV6-4 to TRBJ2-7; D may be TRBD2 (5 bases). Trimming left V 2 bases short and J 3 bases short, with 14 bases between. In germline, CDR1 is MRHNA, CDR2 SNTAGT. The CDR3 consists of 15 residues. CDR3 DNA sequence: TGTGCCAGCAGTGACGGGTCAGGCCGGGACTACGAGCAGTACTTC. It yields the protein CASSDGSGRDYEQYF.

This clone was counted ten times or more. The chain uses TRBV4-1 and TRBJ1-6, with D possibly being TRBD1 (5 bases). This CDR3 region has 17 residues. Germline loops: CDR1 MGHRA, CDR2 YSYEKL. Trimming stripped 0 bases from V and 7 bases from J, with 16 bases between. The CDR3 is CASSQDGGGRVNSPLHF. CDR3 bases: TGCGCCAGCAGCCAAGATGGTGGTGGCAGGGTGAATTCACCCCTCCACTTT.

Ten or more counts support this clone. V usage is TRBV11-2 and J usage is TRBJ2-7, with 14 bases aligning to TRBD2. The CDR3 is made up of 17 amino acids. J gave up 3 bases and V 5 bases, and 9 bases lay outside the gene matches. CDR1 and CDR2 (germline): SGHAT, FQNNGV. The CDR3: CASSPWTSGGSHYEQYF. For the CDR3, the DNA is TGTGCCAGCAGCCCATGGACTAGCGGGGGGTCTCACTACGAGCAGTACTTC.

This clone was recorded many times. The chain uses TRBV11-2 and TRBJ2-1; D is perhaps TRBD2 (6 bases). The V and J ends lost 3 bases and 2 bases respectively, with 14 bases between them. The germline CDR1 and CDR2 sequences are SGHAT and FQNNGV. The CDR3 has 16 residues. This chain's CDR3 is CASSFDPRRAYNEQFF. Here the CDR3 DNA reads TGTGCCAGCAGCTTCGACCCAAGGAGGGCCTACAATGAGCAGTTCTTC.